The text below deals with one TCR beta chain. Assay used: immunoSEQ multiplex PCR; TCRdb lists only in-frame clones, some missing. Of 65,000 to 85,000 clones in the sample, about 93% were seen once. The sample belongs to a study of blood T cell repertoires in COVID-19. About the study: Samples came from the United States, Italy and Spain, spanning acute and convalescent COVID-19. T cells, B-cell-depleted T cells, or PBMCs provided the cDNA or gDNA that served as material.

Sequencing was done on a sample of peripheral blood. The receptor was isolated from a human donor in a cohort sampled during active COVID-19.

The CDR3 loop reads CASSLDFQNSPLHF. DNA of the CDR3: TGTGCCAGCAGCTTGGACTTTCAGAATTCACCCCTCCACTTT. This chain links TRBV6-5 with TRBJ1-6, with no clear D. The V end was cut by 6 bases, the J end by 7 bases, with 13 bases between. The CDR3 has 14 amino acids. In germline, CDR1 is MNHEY, CDR2 SVGAGI.